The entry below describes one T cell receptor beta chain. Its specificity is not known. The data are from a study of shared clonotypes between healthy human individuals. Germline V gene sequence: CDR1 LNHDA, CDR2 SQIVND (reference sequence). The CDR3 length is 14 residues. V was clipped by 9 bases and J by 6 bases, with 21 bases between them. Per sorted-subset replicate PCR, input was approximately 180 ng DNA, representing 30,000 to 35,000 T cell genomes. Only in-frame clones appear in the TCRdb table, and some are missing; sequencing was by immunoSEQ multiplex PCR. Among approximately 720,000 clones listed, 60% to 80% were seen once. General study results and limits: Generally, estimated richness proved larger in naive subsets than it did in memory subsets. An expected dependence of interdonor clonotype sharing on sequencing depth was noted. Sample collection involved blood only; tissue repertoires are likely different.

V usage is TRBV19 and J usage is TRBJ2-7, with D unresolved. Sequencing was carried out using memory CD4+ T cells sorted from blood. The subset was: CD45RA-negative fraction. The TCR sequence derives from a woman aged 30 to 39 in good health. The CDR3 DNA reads TGTGCCAGCAAAGGTTCCACTCTTTCCGGCGAGCAGTACTTC. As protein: CASKGSTLSGEQYF.